The 7 T cell receptor beta chains below were found in one sample sequenced in a study of immune evolution from preneoplasia to lung adenocarcinoma. Assay: immunoSEQ multiplex PCR; the TCRdb copy retains only in-frame clones and omits some. Seen here are about 7,000 clones, over 65% observed once, and the top ten hold 5% to 7%. Sequenced material: FFPE adjacent normal lung tissue. These receptors were obtained from a person aged 60 to 80 with lung adenocarcinoma.

This clone was detected only once. This sequence joins TRBV5-6 and TRBJ2-4; TRBD1 aligns across 9 bases. After removal of 0 bases from V and 8 bases from J, the junction contained 9 bases not matched to a gene. The CDR3 is 16 amino acids. From germline, CDR1 is SGHDT and CDR2 YYEEEE. CDR3 sequence (DNA): TGTGCCAGCAGCTTGGGGTTGGGGACAGGGCTGTACATTCAGTACTTC. Protein: CASSLGLGTGLYIQYF.

This CDR3 reads CASRDKGLAGGPKSYEQYV. The CDR3 DNA sequence: TGTGCCAGCAGAGACAAGGGACTAGCGGGAGGGCCAAAGTCCTACGAGCAGTACGTC. The gene calls are TRBV6-4 and TRBJ2-7; 16 positions agree with TRBD2. CDR1 MRHNA and CDR2 SNTAGT come from the germline V gene. With 6 bases clipped from V and 1 base from J, the junction kept 12 bases outside the gene matches. The CDR3 consists of 19 residues.

The chain has TRBV6-5 and TRBJ2-5; 8 bases match TRBD1. V dropped 5 bases and J dropped 2; count of bases not matched to a gene: 7. This CDR3 is built from 15 residues. Per germline, CDR1 MNHEY and CDR2 SVGAGI. In nucleotides, the CDR3 is TGTGCCAGCAGTCTCGGACAGGGCGGGCAAGAGACCCAGTACTTC. It is translated as CASSLGQGGQETQYF.

This rearrangement joins TRBV28 to TRBJ1-1, with 8 bases matching TRBD1. This CDR3 comprises 14 residues. CDR1 and CDR2 (germline): MDHEN, SYDVKM. V lost 2 bases to trimming and J lost 8 bases; unmatched junction nucleotides: 7. This chain's CDR3 is CASSLQGATGEAFF. DNA of the CDR3: TGTGCCAGCAGTTTACAGGGGGCCACTGGGGAAGCTTTCTTT.

The genes are TRBV7-3 and TRBJ2-1; 10 bases match TRBD2. V lost 5 bases, J lost 9 bases, and 10 bases stayed unmatched. The CDR3 length is 15 residues. The germline V gene encodes CDR1 SGHTA and CDR2 FQGTGA. The DNA of the CDR3 is TGTGCCAGCAGCCAACTAGCGGGAATCTCCGGTGAGCAGTTCTTC. Its translation: CASSQLAGISGEQFF.

This chain connects TRBV11-1 to TRBJ2-5; D call uncertain. This CDR3 spans 14 amino acids. Germline assignment: CDR1 SGHAT and CDR2 FQDESV (reference sequence). V gave up 4 bases and J gave up 1 base, with 10 bases separating them. CDR3 bases: TGTGCCAGCAGCTCGGACCAGACCCAAGAGACCCAGTACTTC. Residues: CASSSDQTQETQYF.

The V gene is TRBV10-2, the J gene TRBJ1-4, with 8 bases lining up with TRBD1. Germline trimming cut 6 bases from V and 1 base from J; bases unmatched to any gene: 7. CDR3 length equals 16 residues. Germline V gene data show CDR1 as WSHSY and CDR2 as SAAADI. The CDR3 region has the DNA TGCGCCAGCAGAAAAGAACAGGGGGGAACTAATGAAAAACTGTTTTTT. This gives the protein CASRKEQGGTNEKLFF.